This T cell receptor beta chain was profiled in a study of cytomegalovirus exposure and HLA in healthy donors (dated by TCRdb to 2016 to 2017). A note on the overall study: In an earlier analysis of some 550 of the donors, roughly 300 Gb of sequence data and 90 million to 120 million unique TCR beta sequences from roughly 200 million T cells were reported. An early release covering roughly 640 HLA-typed donors comprised about 300 gigabases of sequencing data and around 86 million unique TCR sequences. The genetic ancestry cluster associated with self-reported Caucasian donors included around 76% of the approximately 400 genotyped donors. The study aimed to test whether signatures of past pathogen exposure could be identified by cataloging public T cell receptors. The T cell repertoires of 700 or so subjects were profiled by immunosequencing and related to cytomegalovirus serostatus. Along with the 666-subject first cohort, a separate validation cohort of 120 different subjects was used. To predict cytomegalovirus infection status, the study combined high-throughput TCR immunosequencing, statistical association of individual TCRs with disease status, and machine learning. In a later analysis, previously published TCR beta repertoires from roughly 710 donors were re-analyzed and high-resolution HLA genotyping was added so that TCR occurrence patterns could be studied. Rather than drawing on any new phenotypic data, the later analysis identified candidate immune exposures from TCR beta sequences and the way those sequences occurred across donors. An earlier analysis of several hundred of the donors applied high-throughput TCR beta sequencing to assess whether each TCR beta V gene segment acted as functional or pseudogenic. Donor age, sex, ethnicity and CMV serostatus were collected together with the repertoire data. A later genetic analysis took genome-wide SNP genotypes for about 60% of the roughly 670 donors and used that subset as a discovery cohort. All discovery cohort repertoires had been generated using a single sequencing platform. HLA typing included class I and class II loci at four-digit resolution. The number of typed donors differed by locus: about 620-640 for A, B, C, DRB1 and DQB1; 500 to 550 for DQA1; around 580 for DPA1; and 400 to 480 for DPB1. Roughly five DR-DQ haplotypes were handled as single units for association and clustering because linkage in the cohort was strong. Among 398 genotyped donors of the cohort, an average of roughly 240,000 unique TCR beta nucleotide sequences were sequenced per donor, roughly 20% of them non-productive. Overall study outcomes, separate from this receptor: Because counts were too low, approximately 18 rarely observed V segments, including chromosome 9 orphons, were excluded from the earlier analysis of several hundred of the donors. Because the 87-base-pair reads could not distinguish some IMGT-functional V segments, including TRBV6-2 and TRBV6-3, those segments were excluded. The cohort was sequenced for TCR beta chains only, and without alpha or paired-chain data the features that could be detected were limited. According to a later analysis, TCR association rates differed among HLA loci, with DRB1 alleles showing the most associated TCRs and HLA-C alleles showing the fewest. Linkage disequilibrium might explain the correlated functional status among segregating V segments, but an unknown experimental factor could not be excluded. Most TCR sequences were seen in very few donors, while some public TCRs were found in many individuals. Because some donors lacked HLA typing at each locus, the association tests relied only on the typed subset. A further reported finding was that TCR beta sequences accurately predicted the HLA-A and HLA-B alleles for most subjects in the first cohort. Specific HLA alleles were associated with 15,000 to 20,000 TCR beta sequences at a false discovery rate of 0.05 in a later analysis. An association between a missense DCLRE1C variant and V-gene and J-gene trimming of TCR beta chains was found in a later genetic analysis and replicated in an independent cohort. The classifier was reported to diagnose cytomegalovirus status with high specificity and sensitivity in both the original and validation cohorts. In a later analysis, HLA-associated TCR beta chains showed more clonal expansion and lower generation probabilities than non-associated chains that were equally common. Compared with the 666-donor mean, donors in an Asian-associated ancestry cluster had fewer N-insertions in productive TCRs, according to a later genetic analysis. A cluster of highly shared sequence variants was judged likely to be a technical artifact of the sequencing pipeline. Presence/absence analyses assumed roughly uniform sequencing depth across donors, an assumption that may not hold. In an earlier analysis of about 550 of the donors, most TCR beta V segments were observed in productive rearrangements about 87% or about 30% of the time, broadly matching IMGT annotations. The study listed 150 to 200 TCR beta chains as associated with cytomegalovirus. The authors suggested that the approach could potentially be generalized to other disease states and immunological phenotypes. A few of the identified cytomegalovirus-associated TCR beta chains were confirmed in vitro to be specific for cytomegalovirus antigens. The only immune exposure information available for the cohort was CMV serostatus. A later analysis reported that several top co-occurrence clusters appeared linked to parvovirus B19, influenza, CMV and Epstein-Barr virus. Most CMV-associated TCR beta chains appeared to be HLA-restricted in a later analysis, and the HLA associations seemed to be driven largely by CMV exposure. Strong co-occurrence of HLA alleles, especially DR and DQ, made assigning TCR associations to individual alleles difficult.

In total, fewer than 750 healthy bone marrow donors made up the cohort. At the time of sampling, all cohort members were nominally healthy, though unrecorded immune exposures were likely present. The donor was CMV seronegative and was included in the group of approximately 350 seronegative cohort members. A peripheral blood sample was collected from each donor, and TCR beta sequencing was performed on peripheral blood mononuclear cells. The Qiagen DNeasy Blood Extraction Kit was used to extract genomic DNA from the blood cell samples. On this clone: Its antigen is still unknown. Base qualities are not recorded, but no much larger clone differs from it by a single base.

The library relied on the immunoSEQ multiplex PCR assay. For the multiplex PCR, a mixture combining 60 forward primers for TCR Vbeta segments and 13 reverse primers for TCR Jbeta segments was used. A multiplex PCR assay on genomic DNA amplified the CDR3 region of rearranged TCR beta genes. On the Illumina HiSeq System, the amplified TCR beta libraries were sequenced as 87-base-pair reads. As for the authors' bioinformatics: In a later analysis, 70 million to 95 million unique TCR beta chains were counted across the roughly 670 repertoires, and about 10 million of these chains were shared by at least two donors. To remove PCR and sequencing errors, raw reads were error-corrected and collapsed into unique sequences using a nearest-neighbor algorithm that merged closely related sequences. V, D and J gene segments were assigned by aligning CDR3 sequences to IMGT reference sequences. Each retained sequence needed at least a six-nucleotide match to both a V gene segment and a J gene segment. Rearrangements were classified as productive when the CDR3 lacked stop codons and remained in frame with V and J, and all other rearrangements were classified as non-productive. Following IMGT convention, CDR3 was defined as the stretch from the second conserved V-encoded cysteine to the conserved J-encoded phenylalanine. Sequences without an unambiguous match to a single V gene segment were excluded from the earlier analysis of 500 to 700 of the donors. An earlier analysis of over 450 of the donors classified V segments as functional when productive rearrangements were above 56.7% and as segregating when the standard deviation between donors was above 5%. A statistical classification framework was built to diagnose cytomegalovirus status from the catalog of TCR beta chain sequences. In a later analysis, V and J genes were assigned by comparing TCR nucleotide sequences against IMGT/GENE-DB human TR gene sequences. The TCRdist pipeline was used in a later analysis to assign CDR3 sequences and most-parsimonious VDJ recombination scenarios. In a later analysis, each TCR beta chain was defined by its CDR3 amino acid sequence together with its V-gene family, and reads without a unique V-gene family were excluded. In a later analysis, some 600 highly shared, low-generation-probability nucleotide sequences were removed to address suspected cross-contamination and a sequencing artifact. For each public chain, a later analysis derived a clonal expansion index from normalized ranks of inferred template counts within each repertoire. A later analysis computed generation probabilities with a VDJ recombination model fitted to out-of-frame rearrangements, and checked the results against IGoR. Hypergeometric tests were used in a later analysis to score TCR-TCR, TCR-HLA and TCR-CMV co-occurrence, with a repertoire-size bias correction applied to the TCR pairs. False discovery rates were estimated in a later analysis by permuting HLA or CMV assignments 20 times. In a later analysis, co-occurring TCRs were grouped with DBSCAN, and TCRdist sequence similarity was added when clustering was performed within HLA-allele-positive subsets. Repertoires with fewer than 30,000 or more than 120,000 public chains, plus five repertoires with anomalous nucleotide sharing, were excluded from co-occurrence clustering. Imported from immuneACCESS, the table was reduced by TCRdb to in-frame sequences with V and J called. These copies leave out some clones; in studies compared against another copy, an unresolved V gene accounts for under half, and the cause of the remainder is not known. The V and J calls and clone size are taken from that table; D and trimming were inferred from the DNA. This sample has about 190,000 clones in its table, and more than 70% of those were observed once. The ten largest clones add up to 0.2% to 0.3% of the sample.

V loses 9 bases of germline sequence and J loses 4 bases, and the interval between the two ends is 13 bases. As encoded in the germline V gene, CDR1 is ENHRY while CDR2 is SYGVKD. The cysteine opens and the phenylalanine closes a CDR3 of 12 amino acids. Just CDR3 DNA is preserved here, 36 bases in frame from base 1. The sequencing input was PBMCs. The chain uses TRBV10-3 and TRBJ2-7; the D gene is perhaps TRBD1, from 8 matching bases. The clonotype comes from a boy between 5 and 17 years old in good health and CMV-seronegative. The nucleotide sequence reads TGTGCCATTAAACAGGGGGGGTACGAGCAGTACTTC. Translated, it reads CAIKQGGYEQYF.